The 27 T cell receptor beta chains below come from one sample, sequenced in a study of immune evolution from preneoplasia to lung adenocarcinoma. The table came from immunoSEQ multiplex PCR; TCRdb's copy has only in-frame clones and leaves some out. The data hold some 5,000 clones, with roughly 69% observed a single time. The sequencing sample was made of FFPE adjacent normal lung tissue. The receptors come from a person aged 80 or over with lung adenocarcinoma.

The gene calls are TRBV28 and TRBJ1-2, with unresolved D. V lost 6 bases and J 8 bases, leaving 19 bases between the germline ends. Germline assignment: CDR1 MDHEN and CDR2 SYDVKM. The CDR3 has 14 residues. The chain's CDR3 is CASSPGFGVWGYTF. The CDR3 bases are TGTGCCAGCAGCCCCGGATTTGGGGTTTGGGGCTACACCTTC.

CDR3 in DNA: TGTGCCAGCAGCACCGGGACTAGTTTCTACAATGAGCAGTTCTTC. As protein: CASSTGTSFYNEQFF. V usage is TRBV2 and J usage is TRBJ2-1, with 8 bases matching TRBD2. Germline-derived CDR1 and CDR2 are SNHLY and FYNNEI. The V and J ends lost 6 bases and 3 bases, in that order; junction bases with no gene match: 7. The CDR3 is 15 residues long.

A single count supports this clone. The V gene is TRBV14, the J gene TRBJ2-7; a possible D gene is TRBD1 (5 bases). The CDR3 has 14 amino acids. Between the trimmed V and J ends, which lost 7 bases and 2 bases, there was a span of 15 bases. The germline gives CDR1 SGHDN, CDR2 FVKESK. The CDR3 DNA sequence: TGTGCCAGCACCGCCGCTGGCAGGGCCTACGAGCAGTACTTC. This encodes CASTAAGRAYEQYF.

The chain has TRBV18 and TRBJ2-2; D possibly corresponds to TRBD1 (5 bases). This CDR3 is built from 18 residues. CDR1 and CDR2 (germline): KGHSH, LQKENI. Between the trimmed V and J ends, which lost 2 bases and 1 base, there was a span of 17 bases. The chain's CDR3 is CASSPSLPGTGNTGELFF. Here the CDR3 DNA reads TGTGCCAGCTCACCATCTCTCCCTGGCACAGGGAACACCGGGGAGCTGTTTTTT.

CDR3 sequence reads: CASSQDFLSANSYNEQFF. The CDR3 coding sequence is TGCGCCAGCAGCCAAGACTTTCTTAGCGCTAACTCCTACAATGAGCAGTTCTTC. This sequence joins TRBV4-1 and TRBJ2-1; D perhaps matches TRBD2 (5 bases). With 0 bases removed from V and 0 bases from J, the gap between germline ends came to 15 bases. Germline V gene lookup returns CDR1 MGHRA and CDR2 YSYEKL. There are 18 residues in the CDR3.

The V call is TRBV7-2, the J call TRBJ2-7; 7 bases line up with TRBD1. The CDR3 runs 14 residues. Germline V gene lookup returns CDR1 SGHTA and CDR2 FQGNSA. V lost 1 base and J lost 2; bases outside the gene matches: 2. The CDR3 loop is CASSLVQGAYEQYF. CDR3 DNA: TGTGCCAGCAGCTTAGTGCAGGGGGCCTACGAGCAGTACTTC.

The V and J genes are TRBV7-9 and TRBJ2-3, with D possibly being TRBD1 or TRBD2 (5 bases each). Germline loops: CDR1 SEHNR, CDR2 FQNEAQ (reference sequence). The CDR3 runs to 14 residues. V lost 5 bases and J lost 6, with 15 bases in between. The chain's CDR3 is CASSAAGAWDTQYF. The CDR3 DNA sequence: TGTGCCAGCAGCGCCGCCGGGGCCTGGGATACGCAGTATTTT.

This rearrangement joins TRBV10-1 to TRBJ1-1; 10 nucleotides align to TRBD1. The CDR3 spans 16 residues. The V segment lost 8 bases and the J segment 1 base; nucleotides outside the gene matches: 10. Germline V gene data show CDR1 as WNHNN and CDR2 as SYGVQD (reference sequence). CDR3 residues: CASLWDRGHGNTEAFF. The CDR3 DNA is TGCGCCAGCCTATGGGACAGGGGTCATGGGAACACTGAAGCTTTCTTT.

The V and J genes are TRBV2 and TRBJ1-3; no definite D call. The CDR3 covers 15 residues. V shed 6 bases and J shed 0 bases, with 12 bases lying between them. Per germline, CDR1 SNHLY and CDR2 FYNNEI. CDR3 nucleotides: TGTGCCAGCAGATTAGGCCCAAACTCTGGAAACACCATATATTTT. It yields the protein CASRLGPNSGNTIYF.

The rearrangement links TRBV27 to TRBJ1-1; no clear D. Trimming removed 2 bases from V and 1 base from J, with 8 bases in between. CDR3 length: 14 residues. The germline CDR1 and CDR2 sequences are MNHEY and SMNVEV (reference sequence). CDR3 DNA sequence: TGTGCCAGCAGTTTAGGGTCATCGAACACTGAAGCTTTCTTT. Protein: CASSLGSSNTEAFF.

The V and J genes are TRBV6-5 and TRBJ2-3; 8 bases are shared with TRBD1. Germline values: CDR1 MNHEY, CDR2 SVGAGI. With 6 bases clipped from V and 6 bases from J, the junction kept 5 bases outside the gene matches. The CDR3 is made up of 13 amino acids. As DNA, the CDR3 is TGTGCCAGCAGAGCAGGGGGCGCGGATACGCAGTATTTT. It translates to CASRAGGADTQYF.

The V gene is TRBV27, the J gene TRBJ1-6; 7 nucleotides match TRBD1. This CDR3 has 12 residues. Trimming cost V 3 bases and J 14 bases; bases outside gene matches: 4. Germline V gene sequence: CDR1 MNHEY, CDR2 SMNVEV (reference sequence). DNA for the CDR3: TGTGCCAGCAGTTTCCAGGGGGACTCCCTCCACTTT. Translated: CASSFQGDSLHF.

This clone was seen only a few times. The rearrangement joins TRBV6-5 to TRBJ2-1; no clear D. Trimming took 6 bases from V and 5 from J, leaving 5 bases between them. Germline V lookup: CDR1 MNHEY, CDR2 SVGAGI. There are 11 residues in the CDR3. The CDR3: CASSTNNEQFF. The CDR3 bases are TGTGCCAGCAGCACAAACAATGAGCAGTTCTTC.

The V gene is TRBV4-3, the J gene TRBJ2-5; TRBD1 aligns across 8 bases. In germline, CDR1 is LGHNA, CDR2 YSLEER. J was trimmed by 6 bases and V by 1 base; bases with no gene match: 13. The CDR3 covers 17 residues. The CDR3 protein is CASSQAGGDSGPKTQYF. CDR3 bases: TGCGCCAGCAGCCAAGCAGGGGGCGATTCGGGCCCGAAGACCCAGTACTTC.

This chain joins TRBV25-1 and TRBJ1-2, with D possibly TRBD1 on 5 matching bases. V lost 8 bases to trimming and J lost 3 bases, with 16 bases between them. CDR1 and CDR2 from the germline V gene are MGHDK and SYGVNS. The length of the CDR3 is 14 residues. CDR3 loop: CASGEGFGDYGYTF. DNA for the CDR3: TGTGCCAGCGGGGAGGGGTTCGGGGACTATGGCTACACCTTC.

Only one count was recorded for this clone. The chain combines TRBV7-6 with TRBJ1-1; D is unresolved. V lost 5 bases, J lost 2 bases, and 9 bases lay in between. The germline gives CDR1 SGHVS, CDR2 FNYEAQ. This CDR3 is 13 amino acids long. CDR3 sequence reads: CASSAGGNTEAFF. The CDR3, as DNA: TGTGCCAGCAGCGCCGGCGGAAACACTGAAGCTTTCTTT.

This clone has only one observation. V usage is TRBV7-2 and J usage is TRBJ1-2, with D hard to call. CDR3 length equals 13 residues. V shed 1 base and J shed 0 bases, with 3 bases lying between them. Germline V gene lookup returns CDR1 SGHTA and CDR2 FQGNSA. DNA of the CDR3: TGTGCCAGCAGCTTAGACGCTAACTATGGCTACACCTTC. Protein product: CASSLDANYGYTF.

The chain employs TRBV15 and TRBJ2-2; D possibly corresponds to TRBD1 (6 bases). Trimming took off 5 bases at V and 8 bases at J, with 21 bases between the two ends. The CDR3 sequence is 16 residues long. In germline, CDR1 is LNHNV, CDR2 YYDKDF (reference sequence). In nucleotides, the CDR3 is TGTGCCACCAGCGGCCGAGAGAACAGGGATACTGGGGAGCTGTTTTTT. Its protein is CATSGRENRDTGELFF. The whole variable domain, filled in from reference TRBV15 and TRBJ2-2, reads DAMVIQNPRYQVTQFGKPVTLSCSQTLNHNVMYWYQQKSSQAPKLLFHYYDKDFNNEADTPDNFQSRRPNTSFCFLDIRSPGLGDTAMYLCATSGRENRDTGELFFGEGSRLTVL.

The genes are TRBV10-3 and TRBJ2-5; 7 bases agree with TRBD2. The CDR3 has 13 amino acids. Unmatched junction bases numbered 6, after V lost 7 bases and J lost 4 bases. CDR1 is ENHRY and CDR2 is SYGVKD in the germline V gene. Written as DNA, the CDR3 is TGTGCCATCAACCGCGGGAGCGGAGAGACCCAGTACTTC. Its translation: CAINRGSGETQYF.

This clone is a singleton in its sample. The rearrangement links TRBV6-5 to TRBJ2-5, with D perhaps assigned TRBD1 or TRBD2 (5 bases each). The J call may be mistaken, given a closer DNA end match to TRBJ2-7. The CDR3 is 13 residues long. Germline V gives CDR1 MNHEY, CDR2 SVGAGI. DNA of the CDR3: TGTGCCAGCAGTGAGGGGAATGCCTACGAGCAGTACTTC. It yields the protein CASSEGNAYEQYF.

This clone was observed a handful of times. The chain combines TRBV29-1 with TRBJ1-2; D not certain. Germline CDR1 and CDR2: SQVTM and ANQGSEA. With 5 bases removed from V and 4 bases from J, the gap between germline ends came to 14 bases. The CDR3 covers 13 residues. The CDR3 DNA follows: TGCAGCGTTTCCGACACCACCATCTATGGCTACACCTTC. Translating gives CSVSDTTIYGYTF. The variable domain in full, with the rest retrieved from reference TRBV29-1 and TRBJ1-2, is SAVISQKPSRDICQRGTSLTIQCQVDSQVTMMFWYRQQPGQSLTLIATANQGSEATYESGFVIDKFPISRPNLTFSTLTVSNMSPEDSSIYLCSVSDTTIYGYTFGSGTRLTVV.

The chain carries TRBV27 and TRBJ1-2; possible D gene TRBD1, 6 bases. Germline assignment: CDR1 MNHEY and CDR2 SMNVEV (reference sequence). The V gene lost 6 bases and the J gene lost 5 bases, with 16 bases spanning the gap. The CDR3 extends over 14 amino acids. The DNA of the CDR3 is TGTGCCAGCAGGCCCGAAGGGGGGTGGTATGGCTACACCTTC. Its protein product is CASRPEGGWYGYTF.

The V gene is TRBV7-9, the J gene TRBJ2-7; a weak D match, TRBD2 (5 bases). Trimming stripped 5 bases from V and 0 bases from J, with 11 bases between. The germline CDR1 and CDR2 sequences are SEHNR and FQNEAQ (reference sequence). The length of the CDR3 is 14 residues. Here the CDR3 reads CASSRGLNSYEQYF. The CDR3 DNA reads TGTGCCAGCAGCAGAGGACTGAACTCCTACGAGCAGTACTTC.

This clone turned up a few times. This chain links TRBV10-3 with TRBJ2-3; a possible D gene is TRBD1 (5 bases). Germline CDR1 and CDR2: ENHRY and SYGVKD. The germline V and J ends were trimmed by 3 bases and 2 bases, with 12 bases remaining between them. The CDR3 sequence is 15 residues long. CDR3 nucleotide sequence: TGTGCCATCAGTGATTCCGACAGATACACAGATACGCAGTATTTT. As protein: CAISDSDRYTDTQYF.

By proportion, this clone is medium-sized. Other nucleotide sequences in the sample specify the same CDR3. The J gene is TRBJ1-1, the V gene TRBV4-3; 7 positions agree with TRBD1. Germline-derived CDR1 and CDR2 are LGHNA and YSLEER. The CDR3 runs 14 residues. V lost 1 base to trimming and J lost 4 bases; unmatched junction nucleotides: 3. The CDR3 spells CASSQGSGGTEAFF. The DNA of the CDR3 is TGCGCCAGCAGCCAAGGTTCAGGGGGCACTGAAGCTTTCTTT.

The V call is TRBV9, the J call TRBJ1-2, with a weak D call TRBD1 (5 bases). Germline CDR1 is SGDLS and CDR2 is YYNGEE. The CDR3 extends over 15 amino acids. V was trimmed by 4 bases and J by 4 bases, leaving 17 bases between them. The CDR3 bases are TGTGCCAGCAGCACTACGGACGGAGGGGTCTATGGCTACACCTTC. Its translation is CASSTTDGGVYGYTF. Supplemented by reference TRBV9 and TRBJ1-2, the full variable domain reads DSGVTQTPKHLITATGQRVTLRCSPRSGDLSVYWYQQSLDQGLQFLIQYYNGEERAKGNILERFSAQQFPDLHSELNLSSLELGDSALYFCASSTTDGGVYGYTFGSGTRLTVV.

This clone has only a few counts. The chain is built from TRBV28 and TRBJ1-1; 9 bases agree with TRBD1. In germline, CDR1 is MDHEN, CDR2 SYDVKM. This CDR3 spans 14 amino acids. V shed 6 bases and J 3 bases; nucleotides not matched to a gene: 5. The CDR3 reads CASRTGGTDTEAFF. Here the CDR3 DNA reads TGTGCCAGCAGGACAGGGGGGACAGACACTGAAGCTTTCTTT.